This is a list of T cell receptor beta chains from one sample in a study of blood T cell repertoires in COVID-19. Some clones are missing from TCRdb's copy, which holds only in-frame ones; the method was immunoSEQ multiplex PCR. The sample yields 57,000 or so clones, less than 85% seen once. Source material: peripheral blood. These receptors were taken from a man aged 60 to 75 with acute or convalescent COVID-19. Each CDR3 is given with its conserved first and last residue. Each record gives: clone size, V gene, CDR3 length, D gene, J gene, CDR3 protein, CDR3 DNA. D genes are given only for firm matches. Clone size is shown for a subset of rows, as once, few, many or a class of expanded clone.

size: NA
V: TRBV10-3
length: 11
D: NA
J: TRBJ2-7
CDR3: CAISTAYEQYF
DNA: TGTGCCATCAGTACTGCCTACGAGCAGTACTTC

size: NA
V: TRBV25-1
length: 13
D: NA
J: TRBJ1-5
CDR3: CASSKGPDWPQHF
DNA: TGTGCCAGCTCTAAGGGGCCCGACTGGCCCCAGCATTTT

size: NA
V: TRBV14
length: 14
D: TRBD1
J: TRBJ1-1
CDR3: CASSDQGANTEAFF
DNA: TGTGCCAGCAGCGATCAGGGGGCGAACACTGAAGCTTTCTTT

size: NA
V: TRBV5-1
length: 14
D: NA
J: TRBJ2-1
CDR3: CASSPKTDYNEQFF
DNA: TGCGCCAGCAGCCCAAAGACAGATTACAATGAGCAGTTCTTC

size: NA
V: TRBV10-2
length: 19
D: TRBD2
J: TRBJ2-5
CDR3: CASSEGTGGSGRYQETQYF
DNA: TGCGCCAGCAGTGAGGGTACAGGGGGTAGCGGGAGGTACCAAGAGACCCAGTACTTC

size: once
V: TRBV6-5
length: 15
D: TRBD1
J: TRBJ1-4
CDR3: CASKGQGATNEKLFF
DNA: TGTGCCAGCAAAGGGCAGGGGGCAACTAATGAAAAACTGTTTTTT

size: NA
V: TRBV7-9
length: 12
D: NA
J: TRBJ1-2
CDR3: CASSLVRSGYTF
DNA: TGTGCCAGCAGCTTAGTCCGGTCGGGCTACACCTTC

size: NA
V: TRBV7-9
length: 15
D: NA
J: TRBJ2-3
CDR3: CASSLHRDLTDTQYF
DNA: TGTGCCAGCAGCTTACACAGGGACCTCACAGATACGCAGTATTTT

size: NA
V: TRBV6-6
length: 14
D: NA
J: TRBJ2-3
CDR3: CASSSDGLPDTQYF
DNA: TGTGCCAGCAGTTCCGATGGACTGCCAGATACGCAGTATTTT

size: NA
V: TRBV18
length: 16
D: NA
J: TRBJ1-3
CDR3: CASSPGQVSSGNTIYF
DNA: TGTGCCAGCTCACCTGGACAAGTCAGCTCTGGAAACACCATATATTTT

size: few
V: TRBV5-1
length: 14
D: TRBD2
J: TRBJ2-7
CDR3: CASKLAGGPYEQYF
DNA: TGCGCCAGCAAACTAGCGGGAGGACCCTACGAGCAGTACTTC

size: NA
V: TRBV5-1
length: 14
D: NA
J: TRBJ2-3
CDR3: CASVSSPYTDTQYF
DNA: TGCGCTAGCGTTAGCAGTCCCTACACAGATACGCAGTATTTT

size: NA
V: TRBV30
length: 13
D: TRBD1
J: TRBJ1-6
CDR3: CACGTGFDSPLHF
DNA: TGTGCCTGCGGGACAGGTTTCGATTCACCCCTCCACTTT

size: NA
V: TRBV27
length: 14
D: TRBD1
J: TRBJ2-7
CDR3: CASRVTGGSYEQYF
DNA: TGTGCCAGCAGGGTAACAGGGGGGTCGTACGAGCAGTACTTC

size: NA
V: TRBV2
length: 15
D: TRBD2
J: TRBJ2-1
CDR3: CASSEARLAGNEQFF
DNA: TGTGCCAGCAGTGAAGCTCGTCTAGCGGGGAATGAGCAGTTCTTC

size: NA
V: TRBV5-1
length: 16
D: TRBD1
J: TRBJ1-1
CDR3: CASSVGGQGAFTEAFF
DNA: TGCGCCAGCAGCGTAGGCGGACAGGGGGCATTCACTGAAGCTTTCTTT

size: NA
V: TRBV6-5
length: 15
D: TRBD2
J: TRBJ2-3
CDR3: CASRWGGVQTDTQYF
DNA: TGTGCCAGCAGGTGGGGGGGGGTCCAAACAGATACGCAGTATTTT

size: NA
V: TRBV6-1
length: 16
D: NA
J: TRBJ1-2
CDR3: CASSGPRAPRGYGYTF
DNA: TGTGCCAGCAGTGGCCCTCGGGCTCCTAGGGGCTATGGCTACACCTTC

size: NA
V: TRBV7-9
length: 13
D: NA
J: TRBJ1-2
CDR3: CASSLRGDYGYTF
DNA: TGTGCCAGCAGCTTACGGGGGGACTATGGCTACACCTTC

size: few
V: TRBV19
length: 15
D: TRBD1
J: TRBJ2-5
CDR3: CASTEPGQRGKTQYF
DNA: TGTGCCAGTACCGAACCGGGACAGAGGGGAAAGACCCAGTACTTC

size: NA
V: TRBV21-1
length: 16
D: NA
J: TRBJ1-1
CDR3: CASSPAGAGSATEAFF
DNA: TGTGCCAGCAGCCCCGCGGGGGCAGGGTCGGCCACTGAAGCTTTCTTT

size: few
V: TRBV19
length: 14
D: NA
J: TRBJ2-3
CDR3: CASRPGLNTDTQYF
DNA: TGTGCCAGTAGGCCGGGACTCAACACAGATACGCAGTATTTT

size: NA
V: TRBV10-3
length: 16
D: TRBD2
J: TRBJ2-3
CDR3: CAISVPGTSGRETQYF
DNA: TGTGCCATCAGTGTACCCGGGACTAGCGGGAGAGAGACGCAGTATTTT

size: NA
V: TRBV7-2
length: 16
D: NA
J: TRBJ1-6
CDR3: CASSLNRVARGSPLHF
DNA: TGTGCCAGCAGCCTTAACAGGGTAGCGCGAGGGTCACCCCTCCACTTT

size: NA
V: TRBV6-5
length: 13
D: NA
J: TRBJ2-7
CDR3: CASRSDLPGEQYF
DNA: TGTGCCAGCAGGTCTGATCTCCCGGGGGAGCAGTACTTC

size: NA
V: TRBV7-9
length: 16
D: TRBD1
J: TRBJ2-2
CDR3: CASNGQGARNTGELFF
DNA: TGTGCCAGCAACGGTCAGGGGGCCCGCAACACCGGGGAGCTGTTTTTT

size: few
V: TRBV7-9
length: 12
D: NA
J: TRBJ2-1
CDR3: CASSLVQNEQFF
DNA: TGTGCCAGCAGCTTAGTCCAAAATGAGCAGTTCTTC

size: NA
V: TRBV28
length: 14
D: NA
J: TRBJ2-2
CDR3: CASSLQGGTGELFF
DNA: TGTGCCAGCAGTTTACAGGGGGGCACCGGGGAGCTGTTTTTT

size: NA
V: TRBV7-9
length: 14
D: NA
J: TRBJ2-1
CDR3: CASTLGAPYNEQFF
DNA: TGTGCCAGCACGTTGGGAGCTCCTTACAATGAGCAGTTCTTC

size: NA
V: TRBV18
length: 13
D: NA
J: TRBJ2-1
CDR3: CASSPLRDNEQFF
DNA: TGTGCCAGCTCACCACTACGGGACAATGAGCAGTTCTTC

size: NA
V: TRBV10-3
length: 14
D: TRBD1
J: TRBJ1-2
CDR3: CAISEAQGGGGYTF
DNA: TGTGCCATCAGTGAGGCCCAGGGGGGTGGTGGCTACACCTTC

size: NA
V: TRBV6-5
length: 15
D: NA
J: TRBJ2-6
CDR3: CASSYSSPGANVLTF
DNA: TGTGCCAGCAGTTACTCGTCTCCTGGGGCCAACGTCCTGACTTTC

size: once
V: TRBV28
length: 12
D: NA
J: TRBJ1-2
CDR3: CASKPLTKGYTF
DNA: TGTGCCAGCAAGCCGCTAACTAAGGGCTACACCTTC

size: NA
V: TRBV27
length: 18
D: NA
J: TRBJ2-2
CDR3: CASKVGDNRYPNTGELFF
DNA: TGTGCCAGCAAAGTAGGGGACAACCGATACCCGAACACCGGGGAGCTGTTTTTT

size: NA
V: TRBV19
length: 14
D: TRBD1
J: TRBJ1-2
CDR3: CASSSDRVMGGYTF
DNA: TGTGCCAGCAGTTCGGACAGGGTCATGGGAGGCTACACCTTC

size: NA
V: TRBV7-3
length: 21
D: NA
J: TRBJ2-6
CDR3: CASSLVAGRERVTSGANVLTF
DNA: TGTGCCAGCAGCTTGGTGGCAGGGAGAGAGCGGGTTACCTCAGGGGCCAACGTCCTGACTTTC

size: NA
V: TRBV6-6
length: 17
D: NA
J: TRBJ2-1
CDR3: CASLERGFTPGGNEQFF
DNA: TGTGCCAGCCTCGAACGTGGGTTCACCCCTGGGGGGAATGAGCAGTTCTTC

size: NA
V: TRBV29-1
length: 15
D: TRBD2
J: TRBJ2-1
CDR3: CSVLPRDYPLNEQFF
DNA: TGCAGCGTTCTACCCCGGGACTATCCGTTAAATGAGCAGTTCTTC

size: NA
V: TRBV12-3/TRBV12-4
length: 13
D: TRBD1
J: TRBJ1-6
CDR3: CASSRQGASPLHF
DNA: TGTGCCAGCAGTCGGCAGGGGGCCTCACCCCTCCACTTT

size: once
V: TRBV23-1
length: 15
D: NA
J: TRBJ2-7
CDR3: CASSWSRTITYEQYF
DNA: TGCGCCAGCAGTTGGAGCAGGACAATCACCTACGAGCAGTACTTC

size: NA
V: TRBV6-5
length: 14
D: TRBD1
J: TRBJ2-1
CDR3: CASSRGTGDNEQFF
DNA: TGTGCCAGCAGTCGAGGGACAGGGGACAATGAGCAGTTCTTC

size: NA
V: TRBV29-1
length: 12
D: NA
J: TRBJ2-5
CDR3: CSVSTDQETQYF
DNA: TGCAGCGTTTCGACAGACCAAGAGACCCAGTACTTC

size: NA
V: TRBV28
length: 14
D: NA
J: TRBJ1-2
CDR3: CASRFYEANYGYTF
DNA: TGTGCCAGCAGGTTTTACGAGGCAAACTATGGCTACACCTTC

size: NA
V: TRBV7-9
length: 15
D: TRBD1
J: TRBJ1-1
CDR3: CASSFAGGGNTEAFF
DNA: TGTGCCAGCAGCTTTGCAGGGGGCGGGAACACTGAAGCTTTCTTT

size: NA
V: TRBV7-9
length: 15
D: TRBD1
J: TRBJ1-2
CDR3: CASSITTGTGHGYTF
DNA: TGTGCCAGCAGCATAACGACAGGGACTGGCCATGGCTACACCTTC

size: NA
V: TRBV2
length: 15
D: NA
J: TRBJ1-1
CDR3: CASELSGLMNTEAFF
DNA: TGTGCCAGCGAACTCTCAGGACTCATGAACACTGAAGCTTTCTTT

size: once
V: TRBV27
length: 15
D: TRBD1
J: TRBJ2-5
CDR3: CASSSGQGWLETQYF
DNA: TGTGCCAGCAGTTCGGGACAGGGGTGGTTGGAGACCCAGTACTTC

size: NA
V: TRBV4-1
length: 15
D: TRBD1
J: TRBJ1-2
CDR3: CASSQETGGNYGYTF
DNA: TGCGCCAGCAGCCAAGAGACAGGGGGCAACTATGGCTACACCTTC

size: NA
V: TRBV19
length: 13
D: NA
J: TRBJ1-2
CDR3: CASSIKALGGYTF
DNA: TGTGCCAGTAGTATCAAGGCTCTCGGGGGCTACACCTTC

size: NA
V: TRBV15
length: 13
D: TRBD1
J: TRBJ2-1
CDR3: CATSRGQYNEQFF
DNA: TGTGCCACCAGCAGGGGACAGTACAATGAGCAGTTCTTC

size: once
V: TRBV24-1
length: 15
D: TRBD2
J: TRBJ2-1
CDR3: CATRGLAGARNEQFF
DNA: TGTGCCACCAGGGGACTAGCGGGAGCTAGGAATGAGCAGTTCTTC

size: once
V: TRBV5-1
length: 15
D: TRBD2
J: TRBJ2-5
CDR3: CASSLVGQGGETQYF
DNA: TGCGCCAGCAGCTTGGTGGGCCAGGGAGGGGAGACCCAGTACTTC

size: once
V: TRBV28
length: 14
D: NA
J: TRBJ1-6
CDR3: CASTPPGWNSPLHF
DNA: TGTGCCAGCACTCCGCCGGGGTGGAATTCACCCCTCCACTTT

size: few
V: TRBV29-1
length: 9
D: NA
J: TRBJ1-1
CDR3: CSSERSAFF
DNA: TGCAGCTCTGAGAGATCGGCTTTCTTT